Presented here are 28 T cell receptor beta chains from one specimen sequenced in a study of T-cell reconstitution after alpha-beta-depleted transplantation in children. Unique molecular identifiers featured in how the TCRbeta library was prepared. MiXCR, run by TCRdb on the PCR reads, gives a single entry per CDR3 protein. The sample shows 780,000 or so distinct CDR3 sequences, 16% of them seen only once. The sequencing here drew on PBMCs, mostly from graft donor cells, taken 360 days after TCRalphabeta/CD19-depleted stem cell transplant. Receptors were obtained from a male patient younger than 18 who had a stem cell transplant for acute lymphoblastic leukemia, so the T cells may come from the graft donor.

The CDR3 sequence is CASSFTSGNNEQFF. DNA of the CDR3: TGTGCCAGCAGCTTTACTAGCGGGAACAATGAGCAGTTCTTC. V is TRBV7-8 and J is TRBJ2-1; TRBD2 matches at 10 bases. V was pared by 3 bases and J by 5 bases, with 1 base of the junction left unmatched. Germline values: CDR1 SGHVS, CDR2 FQNEAQ. This CDR3 comprises 14 residues.

The chain uses TRBV5-1 and TRBJ2-2; the match to TRBD2 covers 8 bases. V shed 0 bases and J 7 bases; nucleotides not matched to a gene: 8. Per germline, CDR1 SGHRS and CDR2 YFSETQ. CDR3 size: 16 residues. CDR3 DNA: TGCGCCAGCAGCTTGGGCATTAGCGGGAAGGTCGGGGAGCTGTTTTTT. Translation: CASSLGISGKVGELFF.

This clonotype showed up just a few times. The chain links TRBV12-3 or TRBV12-4 to TRBJ2-1; 8 nucleotides line up with TRBD2. The CDR3 loop spans 16 amino acids. The V and J ends lost 8 bases and 2 bases, in that order; junction bases with no gene match: 11. In nucleotides, the CDR3 is TGTGCCAGCCATACGGCGGCGGGAGGCCCCTACAATGAGCAGTTCTTC. This gives the protein CASHTAAGGPYNEQFF.

This clonotype was observed many times. The gene calls are TRBV7-6 and TRBJ2-3, with 7 bases fitting TRBD2. Germline-derived CDR1 and CDR2 are SGHVS and FNYEAQ. This CDR3 has 14 amino acids. After removal of 3 bases from V and 3 bases from J, the junction contained 3 bases not matched to a gene. CDR3 in DNA: TGTGCCAGCAGCTTGCTCGGGAGGACAGATACGCAGTATTTT. This gives the protein CASSLLGRTDTQYF.

About this clonotype: A clone one base away is much larger, so this may be a read error. The CDR3 carries no conserved terminal phenylalanine or tryptophan, so it likely arises from a read error. V is TRBV7-9 and J is TRBJ1-6; D possibly corresponds to TRBD1 (6 bases). Germline lookup yields CDR1 SEHNR and CDR2 FQNEAQ (reference sequence). CDR3 length equals 15 residues. V was shortened by 7 bases and J by 6 bases, with 16 bases between the two germline ends. In DNA, the CDR3 is TGTGCCAGCAACCAGGGCGGGGGCCCTAATTCACCCCTCCACTGT. This sequence encodes CASNQGGGPNSPLHC.

This clonotype has a handful of counts. CDR3 sequence (DNA): TGCAGCGTTGTTAAGTTTATCGGGGACACTGAAGCTTTCTTT. Its translation is CSVVKFIGDTEAFF. The chain uses TRBV29-1 and TRBJ1-1; D gene ambiguous. This CDR3 has 14 residues. V dropped 4 bases and J dropped 3 bases, with 15 bases sitting between them. CDR1 and CDR2 from the germline V gene are SQVTM and ANQGSEA.

V is TRBV9 and J is TRBJ2-7; D is perhaps TRBD1 or TRBD2 (5 bases each). Between the trimmed V and J ends, which lost 0 bases and 4 bases, there was a span of 14 bases. This CDR3 has 15 amino acids. From germline, CDR1 is SGDLS and CDR2 YYNGEE. The CDR3: CASSVGGSRVYEQYF. Written as DNA, the CDR3 is TGTGCCAGCAGCGTAGGGGGGAGCAGAGTATACGAGCAGTACTTC.

This clonotype has more than one count but fewer than ten. The rearrangement uses TRBV7-9 and TRBJ1-2, with unresolved D. This CDR3 has 14 amino acids. Deletions cut 0 bases from V and 4 bases from J, with 9 bases between. Per the germline V gene, CDR1 is SEHNR and CDR2 is FQNEAQ (reference sequence). The CDR3, as DNA: TGTGCCAGCAGCTTAGCGGGCAGCATCTATGGCTACACCTTC. This translates into CASSLAGSIYGYTF. The entire variable domain, with the rest obtained from reference TRBV7-9 and TRBJ1-2, is as follows: DTGVSQNPRHKITKRGQNVTFRCDPISEHNRLYWYRQTLGQGPEFLTYFQNEAQLEKSRLLSDRFSAERPKGSFSTLEIQRTEQGDSAMYLCASSLAGSIYGYTFGSGTRLTVV.

The rearrangement links TRBV15 to TRBJ2-7; 10 nucleotides line up with TRBD1. Germline V gene lookup returns CDR1 LNHNV and CDR2 YYDKDF (reference sequence). V shed 5 bases and J 4 bases; nucleotides not matched to a gene: 8. This CDR3 contains 15 residues. As DNA, the CDR3 is TGTGCCACCAGCCCTACCCGGACAGGGGGTTACGAGCAGTACTTC. It codes for CATSPTRTGGYEQYF. The full variable domain, completed using reference TRBV15 and TRBJ2-7, is DAMVIQNPRYQVTQFGKPVTLSCSQTLNHNVMYWYQQKSSQAPKLLFHYYDKDFNNEADTPDNFQSRRPNTSFCFLDIRSPGLGDTAMYLCATSPTRTGGYEQYFGPGTRLTVT.

This clonotype was detected a few times. The V gene is TRBV15, the J gene TRBJ1-5, with TRBD1 identical over 7 bases. The CDR3 runs to 16 residues. After removal of 2 bases from V and 1 base from J, the junction contained 5 bases not matched to a gene. Germline assignment: CDR1 LNHNV and CDR2 YYDKDF (reference sequence). For the CDR3, the DNA is TGTGCCACCAGCAGACTAGGGGGCAGGAGCAATCAGCCCCAGCATTTT. Translated: CATSRLGGRSNQPQHF.

The sample holds a few counts of this clonotype. The V call is TRBV2, the J call TRBJ2-2; tentatively, D is TRBD2 (5 bases). V lost 2 bases to trimming and J lost 3 bases, with 13 bases between them. The germline gives CDR1 SNHLY, CDR2 FYNNEI. CDR3 size: 16 residues. CDR3 in DNA: TGTGCCAGCAGTGAAAAGAGGTCTAGCTACACCGGGGAGCTGTTTTTT. Translated, it gives CASSEKRSSYTGELFF. Together with reference TRBV2 and TRBJ2-2, the CDR3 gives the full variable domain: EPEVTQTPSHQVTQMGQEVILRCVPISNHLYFYWYRQILGQKVEFLVSFYNNEISEKSEIFDDQFSVERPDGSNFTLKIRSTKLEDSAMYFCASSEKRSSYTGELFFGEGSRLTVL.

This clonotype was seen only a few times. The chain has TRBV29-1 and TRBJ2-3; 13 bases align to TRBD2. Germline trimming cut 2 bases from V and 2 bases from J; bases unmatched to any gene: 4. The V gene's germline CDR1 is SQVTM and CDR2 ANQGSEA. The CDR3 spans 16 residues. The CDR3, as DNA: TGCAGCGTTGAACGGGGGACTAGCGGGGCCACAGATACGCAGTATTTT. Protein sequence: CSVERGTSGATDTQYF.

This clonotype was counted a few times. The rearrangement uses TRBV18 and TRBJ2-1, with TRBD2 as a possible D gene (5 bases). V was trimmed by 3 bases and J by 13 bases, leaving 19 bases between them. This CDR3 has 14 residues. Germline V gene data show CDR1 as KGHSH and CDR2 as LQKENI. CDR3 in amino acids: CASSPYFEGPGQFF. Written as DNA, the CDR3 is TGTGCCAGCTCACCGTATTTCGAGGGCCCGGGACAGTTCTTC.

The CDR3 protein is CASSPGPGEGYNEQFF. In DNA form, the CDR3 reads TGTGCCAGCAGCCCTGGGCCAGGGGAGGGGTACAATGAGCAGTTCTTC. The J gene is TRBJ2-1, the V gene TRBV27; possible D gene TRBD2, 7 bases. Germline lookup yields CDR1 MNHEY and CDR2 SMNVEV (reference sequence). V lost 6 bases to trimming and J lost 4 bases, with 19 bases between them. The CDR3 is made up of 16 amino acids.

This chain connects TRBV28 to TRBJ2-5, with 10 positions matching TRBD1. The junction had 11 bases not matched to a gene; V was cut back by 8 bases and J by 5 bases. The germline V gene encodes CDR1 MDHEN and CDR2 SYDVKM. The CDR3 totals 15 residues. CDR3 bases: TGTGCCAGCTTCAGACAGGGGGCGAATAGGGAGACCCAGTACTTC. This sequence encodes CASFRQGANRETQYF.

V and J are TRBV5-1 and TRBJ2-1; 8 bases are shared with TRBD1. V was pared by 7 bases and J by 3 bases, with 12 bases of the junction left unmatched. Germline CDR1 SGHRS, CDR2 YFSETQ. The CDR3 is 16 amino acids. CDR3 amino acids: CASCSLGTGDYNEQFF. In DNA form, the CDR3 reads TGCGCCAGCTGTTCTCTCGGGACAGGAGACTACAATGAGCAGTTCTTC.

The chain has TRBV12-5 and TRBJ2-7; D gene unclear. V dropped 8 bases and J dropped 0 bases, with 11 bases sitting between them. Germline CDR1 and CDR2: LGHNT and FRNRAP. There are 13 residues in the CDR3. The CDR3 sequence is CASRKGASYEQYF. CDR3 DNA sequence: TGTGCTAGTCGGAAAGGAGCCTCCTACGAGCAGTACTTC.

This clonotype has ten or more counts. The genes are TRBV7-9 and TRBJ2-1; 8 nucleotides line up with TRBD2. The J segment lost 5 bases and the V segment lost 1 base, leaving 4 bases of the junction unmatched. This CDR3 region has 15 residues. Per the germline V gene, CDR1 is SEHNR and CDR2 is FQNEAQ (reference sequence). The CDR3 region has the DNA TGTGCCAGCAGCTTAGGACTAGCGTGGGACAATGAGCAGTTCTTC. Its translation is CASSLGLAWDNEQFF.

V is TRBV5-1 and J is TRBJ2-1; D is possibly TRBD1 (6 bases). The CDR3 runs to 16 residues. Between the trimmed V and J ends, which lost 4 bases and 9 bases, there was a span of 23 bases. Germline CDR1 reads SGHRS; CDR2 reads YFSETQ. CDR3 amino acids: CASSGPGHKEAGEQFF. The CDR3 region has the DNA TGCGCCAGCAGCGGGCCGGGACATAAAGAGGCGGGTGAGCAGTTCTTC.

This clonotype was found a few times. This chain joins TRBV7-8 and TRBJ2-2, with 7 bases fitting TRBD1. CDR1 SGHVS and CDR2 FQNEAQ come from the germline V gene. The CDR3 has 19 residues. V lost 5 bases and J lost 5; bases outside the gene matches: 20. The CDR3 sequence: CASSPPGTVPRLLTGELFF. In DNA, the CDR3 is TGTGCCAGCAGCCCCCCCGGGACAGTTCCCCGTCTGTTAACCGGGGAGCTGTTTTTT.

Turning to this clonotype: A much larger clonotype is one base distant, so this may be a read error. The chain couples TRBV2 to TRBJ2-3, with 8 bases fitting TRBD2. Trimming removed 6 bases from V and 0 bases from J; junction bases left unmatched: 5. The germline V gene has CDR1 SNHLY and CDR2 FYNNEI. The CDR3 is 15 amino acids. CDR3 DNA sequence: TGTGCCAGCAGAGTACTAGCGGTTAGCACAGATACGCAGTATTTT. This gives the protein CASRVLAVSTDTQYF.

This clonotype was detected a few times. The chain carries TRBV10-3 and TRBJ2-1, with a possible D match to TRBD1 (5 bases). CDR1 is ENHRY, CDR2 SYGVKD, per germline. This CDR3 has 14 amino acids. V was clipped by 6 bases and J by 5 bases, with 14 bases between them. The DNA of the CDR3 is TGTGCCATCAGGCCAGACAGTAACCACAATGAGCAGTTCTTC. Protein product: CAIRPDSNHNEQFF.

There are a few counts of this clonotype. The chain joins TRBV7-9 to TRBJ2-7; D is unresolved. The CDR3 is 13 amino acids. Trimming stripped 2 bases from V and 9 bases from J, with 14 bases between. The germline gives CDR1 SEHNR, CDR2 FQNEAQ (reference sequence). The CDR3 loop reads CASSLNQLDAQYF. Here the CDR3 DNA reads TGTGCCAGCAGCTTAAATCAGTTGGACGCGCAGTACTTC.

This clonotype showed up many times. This chain connects TRBV24-1 to TRBJ1-2, with a weak D call TRBD1 (6 bases). CDR1 and CDR2 from the germline V gene are KGHDR and SFDVKD. V was clipped by 2 bases and J by 3 bases, with 12 bases between them. The CDR3 has 15 residues. The CDR3 protein is CATSDWRGGDYGYTF. CDR3 DNA: TGTGCCACCAGTGATTGGCGAGGGGGGGACTATGGCTACACCTTC.

In this sample, this clonotype turned up many times. The chain employs TRBV11-2 and TRBJ1-4; D is undetermined. Germline V lookup: CDR1 SGHAT, CDR2 FQNNGV. The CDR3 length is 15 residues. V was cut by 1 base and J by 3 bases, with 9 bases left in between. DNA for the CDR3: TGTGCCAGCAGCTTAGGAGGCAGGTCTAATGAAAAACTGTTTTTT. It codes for CASSLGGRSNEKLFF.

This clonotype was counted many times. The chain carries TRBV5-1 and TRBJ2-3; the D gene is possibly TRBD1 (6 bases). This CDR3 region has 14 residues. Germline V gene lookup returns CDR1 SGHRS and CDR2 YFSETQ. With 1 base removed from V and 7 bases from J, the gap between germline ends came to 13 bases. Here the CDR3 reads CASSLTGLLNTQYF. CDR3 sequence (DNA): TGCGCCAGCAGCTTGACAGGGCTGTTAAATACGCAGTATTTT.

Only a few counts were recorded for this clonotype. The chain recombines TRBV7-9 with TRBJ2-7; 9 bases align to TRBD2. The CDR3 loop spans 15 amino acids. V lost 5 bases, J lost 0 bases, and 5 bases stayed unmatched. Germline V gene data show CDR1 as SEHNR and CDR2 as FQNEAQ (reference sequence). The CDR3 DNA follows: TGTGCCAGCAGCAAAATTAGCGGGAGCTCCTACGAGCAGTACTTC. Its protein product is CASSKISGSSYEQYF.

This clonotype was counted between two and nine times. The rearrangement links TRBV12-3 or TRBV12-4 to TRBJ2-5; D remains ambiguous. The CDR3 length is 14 residues. V was pared by 3 bases and J by 2 bases, with 10 bases between. CDR3 DNA sequence: TGTGCCAGCAGTTTCTTTGTCGGGCAAGAGACCCAGTACTTC. It is translated as CASSFFVGQETQYF.